The entry that follows covers one T cell receptor beta chain sequence. This sample is part of a study of blood T cell repertoires in COVID-19. Turning to the study itself: COVID-19 samples collected from the United States, Italy and Spain covered acute and convalescent phases. In each case, the material was cDNA or gDNA derived from T cells, B-cell-depleted T cells, or PBMCs.

V was clipped by 5 bases and J by 3 bases; unmatched bases: 14. Per germline, CDR1 SEHNR and CDR2 FQNEAQ (reference sequence). The CDR3 consists of 18 residues. In the original workflow: Reference gene primer amplification gave estimated nucleated cell counts. Profiling relied on immunoSEQ multiplex PCR, and the TCRdb table lists in-frame clones only, not all of them. That table is the source of V, J and clone size, and D and trimming were worked out from the DNA. The data show about 47,000 clones, around 90% seen once. Sequenced input: peripheral blood. This sequence originates from a man in his forties or fifties with active COVID-19. The chain carries TRBV7-9 and TRBJ2-2, with 8 nucleotides matching TRBD1. The CDR3 region has the DNA TGTGCCAGCAGCCAACCCCCTCGGAGACAGGGGTACACCGGGGAGCTGTTTTTT. Its protein is CASSQPPRRQGYTGELFF.